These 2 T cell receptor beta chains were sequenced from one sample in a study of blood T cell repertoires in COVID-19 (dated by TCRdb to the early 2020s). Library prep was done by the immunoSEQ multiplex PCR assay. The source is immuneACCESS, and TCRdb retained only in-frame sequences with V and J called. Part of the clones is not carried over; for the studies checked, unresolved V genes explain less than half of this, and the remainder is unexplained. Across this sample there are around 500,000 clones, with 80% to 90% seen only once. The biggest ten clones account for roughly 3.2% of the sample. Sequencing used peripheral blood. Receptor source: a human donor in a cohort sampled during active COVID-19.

The CDR3 loop reads CASSVAGGGLKETQYF. The CDR3 region has the DNA TGTGCCAGCAGCGTAGCTGGGGGGGGTCTAAAAGAGACCCAGTACTTC. The genes are TRBV9 and TRBJ2-5; 7 nucleotides match TRBD2. The J segment lost 3 bases and the V segment lost 0 bases, leaving 8 bases of the junction unmatched. Germline V gene data show CDR1 as SGDLS and CDR2 as YYNGEE. The CDR3 runs 16 residues.

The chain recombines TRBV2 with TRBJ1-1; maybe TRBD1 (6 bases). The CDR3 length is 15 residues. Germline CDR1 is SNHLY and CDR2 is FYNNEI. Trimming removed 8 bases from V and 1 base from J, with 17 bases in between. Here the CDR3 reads CASQVVTGENTEAFF. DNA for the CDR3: TGTGCCAGCCAAGTAGTGACAGGCGAGAACACTGAAGCTTTCTTT.